The clone carrying this T cell receptor (beta chain) was seen only once. Its specificity is not known. The record originates from a study of memory CD4+ T cells and cytomegalovirus serostatus. About the research overall: Of the healthy Belgian adults, 9 or 10 were CMV seropositive and 24 seronegative. General study points: CMV serostatus prediction reached median AUC around 0.94, or 0.89 with US-trained model.

The sort gate was single viable CD3+CD4+CD8-CD45RO+ cells for memory CD4+ T cells. V was clipped by 0 bases and J by 5 bases, with 9 bases between them. The CDR3 runs 14 residues. The V gene's germline CDR1 is SGDLS and CDR2 YYNGEE. Using immunoSEQ multiplex PCR, the repertoire was profiled, and TCRdb retains in-frame clones only, with some absent. The table has tens of thousands of clones, 82% seen once. Material for sequencing was memory CD4+ T cells from blood. This chain uses TRBV9 with TRBJ2-1; D not resolved. This sequence was found in an adult in good health and CMV-seronegative. Some clones in this sample may be carry-over from other donors' samples. In nucleotides, the CDR3 is TGTGCCAGCAGCGTAGGTCCTGCAGACAATGAGCAGTTCTTC. The encoded protein is CASSVGPADNEQFF.